This record covers a single T cell receptor (beta chain). The target antigen is unknown. CD45RO/CCR7/CD25/CD127/CD95/CD27 separated CD4+ naive, central memory, regulatory and stem cell-like memory cells by sorting. The data originate from a study of beta chain features in type 1 diabetes. Study as a whole: Across every sample, around 100,000,000 sorted cells were examined in total.

Germline V gene lookup returns CDR1 GTSNPN and CDR2 SVGIG (reference sequence). CDR3 length: 14 amino acids. V was shortened by 1 base and J by 3 bases, with 10 bases between the two germline ends. Study results and limitations: Possibly, sequencing cDNA over-represented cells that had high TCR expression levels. Shortening of TCRB CDR3s, moderate but significant, appeared in all four CD4+ subsets of Type 1 diabetes patients.

Sequencing targeted expressed TCRB transcripts, as all isolated RNA had been reverse transcribed. Using immunoSEQ multiplex PCR, the repertoire was profiled, and TCRdb retains in-frame clones only, with some absent. Among 100,000 to 150,000 clones, roughly 10% were seen once, and the ten largest hold around 0.7%. The clonotype was recovered from a man aged 30 to 45 with type 1 diabetes. This sequence joins TRBV30 and TRBJ1-3, with D perhaps TRBD1 (6 bases). Sequencing used central memory CD4+ T cells from blood. The CDR3 reads CAWSAPGVGNTIYF. CDR3 sequence (DNA): TGTGCCTGGAGTGCCCCAGGGGTTGGAAACACCATATATTTT.